Following are 22 T cell receptor beta chains from one sample sequenced in a study of response to subunit inactivated influenza vaccine (dated by TCRdb to the late 2010s). The library was built by means of RT-PCR. Data came from an Illumina HiSeq 2500. TCRdb cleaned the public reads at Q25 with fastp, built clones with MiXCR and kept in-frame beta chains. Rows with a matching CDR3 protein are joined into one entry that keeps the most common DNA and genes. In this sample the table shows roughly 500,000 distinct CDR3 sequences, roughly 25% of which occur a single time. 1.9% of the sample is in the top ten clones. Specimen: CD4+ T cells sorted from PBMCs, collected 4 to 6 days after vaccination. The receptors stem from a man aged 50 to 60 who received an inactivated influenza vaccine. Donor details come from another sample of the same person, matched by shared clones.

V and J are TRBV28 and TRBJ1-1; a weak D match, TRBD1 (5 bases). This CDR3 region has 15 residues. V dropped 6 bases and J dropped 1 base, with 15 bases sitting between them. Germline lookup yields CDR1 MDHEN and CDR2 SYDVKM. CDR3 in DNA: TGTGCCAGCAGCAGTTACAAAGACAGGAACACTGAAGCTTTCTTT. Amino acid sequence: CASSSYKDRNTEAFF.

There are a few counts of this clonotype. The J gene is TRBJ1-2, the V gene TRBV29-1, with D unresolved. This CDR3 has 11 amino acids. The germline V and J ends were trimmed by 5 bases and 8 bases, with 12 bases remaining between them. Germline CDR1 is SQVTM and CDR2 is ANQGSEA. CDR3 nucleotide sequence: TGCAGCGTTTCTTCGGAGAGAGGCTACACCTTC. Translating gives CSVSSERGYTF.

In this sample, this clonotype turned up many times. J is TRBJ2-7 and V is TRBV29-1; 12 bases line up with TRBD2. The J segment lost 1 base and the V segment lost 7 bases, leaving 2 bases of the junction unmatched. The CDR3 length is 13 residues. Germline assignment: CDR1 SQVTM and CDR2 ANQGSEA. The CDR3 sequence is CSALAGGSYEQYF. The DNA of the CDR3 is TGCAGCGCCCTAGCGGGAGGGTCCTACGAGCAGTACTTC.

The rearrangement uses TRBV18 and TRBJ2-1, with D unresolved. CDR1 is KGHSH and CDR2 is LQKENI in the germline V gene. The CDR3 runs 12 residues. With 2 bases removed from V and 6 bases from J, the gap between germline ends came to 5 bases. The CDR3 coding sequence is TGTGCCAGCTCACCAGCCTTCAATGAGCAGTTCTTC. It is translated as CASSPAFNEQFF. Together with reference TRBV18 and TRBJ2-1, the CDR3 gives the full variable domain: NAGVMQNPRHLVRRRGQEARLRCSPMKGHSHVYWYRQLPEEGLKFMVYLQKENIIDESGMPKERFSAEFPKEGPSILRIQQVVRGDSAAYFCASSPAFNEQFFGPGTRLTVL.

The sample holds a few counts of this clonotype. This chain uses TRBV4-1 with TRBJ2-3; 8 nucleotides agree with TRBD2. Germline CDR1 MGHRA, CDR2 YSYEKL. The CDR3 runs to 16 residues. V was clipped by 4 bases and J by 2 bases; unmatched bases: 8. The CDR3 DNA is TGCGCCAGCAGCCCCCGAGTAGCGGGGATCACAGATACGCAGTATTTT. Translated, it gives CASSPRVAGITDTQYF.

V usage is TRBV5-1 and J usage is TRBJ1-4; the D is unclear. Germline V lookup: CDR1 SGHRS, CDR2 YFSETQ. V gave up 4 bases and J gave up 6 bases, with 16 bases separating them. The CDR3 has 15 amino acids. The CDR3 DNA follows: TGCGCCAGCAGCGAGGAGGGCCATTCGTATGAAAAACTGTTTTTT. Encoded protein: CASSEEGHSYEKLFF.

There are a few counts of this clonotype. The rearrangement uses TRBV3-1 and TRBJ2-3; tentative D call: TRBD2 (7 bases). CDR3 length: 16 amino acids. The germline V gene has CDR1 LGHDT and CDR2 YNNKEL (reference sequence). V was shortened by 5 bases and J by 1 base, with 16 bases between the two germline ends. CDR3 region: CASSGSGAGGTDTQYF. DNA of the CDR3: TGTGCCAGCAGCGGATCAGGGGCGGGGGGCACAGATACGCAGTATTTT.

The chain is built from TRBV5-1 and TRBJ2-6; D gene ambiguous. Per the germline V gene, CDR1 is SGHRS and CDR2 is YFSETQ. The CDR3 spans 17 residues. Trimming removed 0 bases at V and 0 bases at J, with 10 bases between. CDR3 in DNA: TGCGCCAGCAGCTTGGGCAGCGCGTTCTCTGGGGCCAACGTCCTGACTTTC. Encoded protein: CASSLGSAFSGANVLTF. Together with reference TRBV5-1 and TRBJ2-6, the CDR3 gives the full variable domain: KAGVTQTPRYLIKTRGQQVTLSCSPISGHRSVSWYQQTPGQGLQFLFEYFSETQRNKGNFPGRFSGRQFSNSRSEMNVSTLELGDSALYLCASSLGSAFSGANVLTFGAGSRLTVL.

V usage is TRBV15 and J usage is TRBJ2-1; D possibly corresponds to TRBD1 (6 bases). Germline CDR1 LNHNV, CDR2 YYDKDF (reference sequence). CDR3 size: 13 residues. V lost 3 bases and J 4 bases, leaving 7 bases between the germline ends. For the CDR3, the DNA is TGTGCCACCAGCAGTGACAGGTACAATGAGCAGTTCTTC. Translation: CATSSDRYNEQFF.

This clonotype has a handful of counts. V and J are TRBV7-9 and TRBJ1-3; maybe TRBD1 (5 bases). The V gene's germline CDR1 is SEHNR and CDR2 FQNEAQ (reference sequence). CDR3 length: 17 residues. The V gene lost 4 bases and the J gene lost 1 base, with 17 bases spanning the gap. The DNA of the CDR3 is TGTGCCAGCAGCTCAGAACCGGGACGACTTTCTGGAAACACCATATATTTT. Its protein product is CASSSEPGRLSGNTIYF. Combining the CDR3 with reference TRBV7-9 and TRBJ1-3 gives the whole variable domain DTGVSQNPRHKITKRGQNVTFRCDPISEHNRLYWYRQTLGQGPEFLTYFQNEAQLEKSRLLSDRFSAERPKGSFSTLEIQRTEQGDSAMYLCASSSEPGRLSGNTIYFGEGSWLTVV.

J is TRBJ2-5 and V is TRBV21-1; TRBD2 is the table's D call, not checked against the DNA. TRBV21-1 has pseudogene status. The CDR3 consists of 15 residues. CDR3 amino acids: CASSKRLAGKETQYF. The DNA for the CDR3 is TGTGCCAGCAGCAAGAGACTAGCGGGGAAAGAGACCCAGTACTTC.

This clonotype occurred a few times. This chain links TRBV11-3 with TRBJ2-1; D ambiguous. CDR1 and CDR2 from the germline V gene are SGHNT and YENEEA. The CDR3 is 13 residues long. V shed 6 bases and J shed 7 bases, with 13 bases lying between them. CDR3 residues: CASSPPGVNEQFF. The CDR3 bases are TGTGCCAGCAGTCCCCCGGGCGTGAATGAGCAGTTCTTC.

The chain links TRBV7-2 to TRBJ1-4; 7 nucleotides match TRBD1. J lost 10 bases, V lost 5 bases, and 10 bases had no gene match. The CDR3 contains 14 residues. CDR1 is SGHTA and CDR2 is FQGNSA in the germline V gene. The CDR3 spells CASSLDSNRGKLFF. The CDR3 DNA reads TGTGCCAGCAGCCTAGATTCTAACAGGGGAAAACTGTTTTTT.

The chain is built from TRBV29-1 and TRBJ1-1, with unresolved D. Germline V gives CDR1 SQVTM, CDR2 ANQGSEA. The CDR3 spans 13 residues. Deletions cut 4 bases from V and 1 base from J, with 10 bases between. CDR3 protein: CSVGHKQNTEAFF. The CDR3 DNA is TGCAGCGTTGGGCACAAACAGAACACTGAAGCTTTCTTT.

This clonotype was recorded a few times. The rearrangement links TRBV18 to TRBJ2-3, with TRBD2 as a possible D gene (5 bases). CDR1 is KGHSH and CDR2 is LQKENI in the germline V gene. V was pared by 4 bases and J by 2 bases, with 13 bases between. This CDR3 contains 15 residues. CDR3 loop: CASSLQTGITDTQYF. The CDR3 DNA follows: TGTGCCAGCTCACTCCAAACCGGGATCACAGATACGCAGTATTTT.

The chain couples TRBV7-2 to TRBJ2-1, with D perhaps TRBD1 or TRBD2 (5 bases each). The germline CDR1 and CDR2 sequences are SGHTA and FQGNSA. The V and J ends lost 3 bases and 8 bases respectively, with 14 bases between them. The CDR3 extends over 14 amino acids. CDR3 nucleotides: TGTGCCAGCAGCTTCCCGACGAGGGGTGATGAGCAGTTCTTC. Protein product: CASSFPTRGDEQFF.

The chain uses TRBV3-1 and TRBJ1-2, with unresolved D. Per the germline V gene, CDR1 is LGHDT and CDR2 is YNNKEL (reference sequence). The CDR3 is made up of 14 amino acids. Trimming cost V 4 bases and J 7 bases, with 16 bases left between them. As DNA, the CDR3 is TGTGCCAGCAGCCCGGGTATTAGACTTCTTGGCTACACCTTC. Its protein product is CASSPGIRLLGYTF.

The chain is built from TRBV7-2 and TRBJ1-2; D not resolved. This CDR3 comprises 13 residues. Germline V gene data show CDR1 as SGHTA and CDR2 as FQGNSA. V was cut by 1 base and J by 8 bases, with 11 bases left in between. This CDR3 reads CASSLGEVQGYTF. The CDR3 nucleotides are TGTGCCAGCAGCTTAGGGGAAGTACAGGGCTACACCTTC.

This clonotype came up many times. The chain joins TRBV29-1 to TRBJ2-1; D gene uncertain. The V and J ends lost 0 bases and 6 bases respectively, with 9 bases between them. Germline values: CDR1 SQVTM, CDR2 ANQGSEA. The CDR3 loop spans 13 amino acids. The DNA of the CDR3 is TGCAGCGTTGAAGACCGTAGAATCAATGAGCAGTTCTTC. The encoded protein is CSVEDRRINEQFF.

This clonotype appeared a few times. The chain couples TRBV29-1 to TRBJ2-1; the match to TRBD1 covers 7 bases. This CDR3 comprises 14 residues. Trimming took 6 bases from V and 6 from J; bases not matched to a gene: 11. Germline values: CDR1 SQVTM, CDR2 ANQGSEA. The CDR3 is CSVRDRASVNEQFF. The DNA for the CDR3 is TGCAGCGTAAGAGACAGGGCGTCCGTCAATGAGCAGTTCTTC.

The rearrangement joins TRBV29-1 to TRBJ1-2; TRBD1 is a possible D gene (5 bases). The CDR3 has 14 residues. V was pared by 3 bases and J by 9 bases, with 20 bases between. Germline CDR1 reads SQVTM; CDR2 reads ANQGSEA. The CDR3 nucleotides are TGCAGCGTTGATCCCGGGACTGGTCGTGGAAGCTACACCTTC. Translated: CSVDPGTGRGSYTF.

This chain uses TRBV12-3 or TRBV12-4 with TRBJ2-7; weak D call: TRBD1 (6 bases). V was clipped by 5 bases and J by 2 bases, with 13 bases between them. The CDR3 loop spans 14 amino acids. CDR3 sequence reads: CASSGWDTPYEQYF. CDR3 DNA sequence: TGTGCCAGCAGTGGATGGGACACTCCCTACGAGCAGTACTTC.